Here is one TCR beta chain with its context. Its antigen is not known. Sorted-subset replicate PCR reactions contained 150 to 200 ng DNA, corresponding to some 29,000 T cell genomes. This table comes from immunoSEQ multiplex PCR, and its TCRdb copy is limited to in-frame clones, with some not included. The sample records roughly 1,500,000 clones, approximately 98% being singletons. V lost 0 bases and J 7 bases, leaving 10 bases between the germline ends. Germline values: CDR1 MRHNA, CDR2 SNTAGT. The CDR3 contains 13 residues. This sample was included in a study of shared clonotypes between healthy human individuals. Overall study findings and caveats: The study found approximately 5% of naive CD4 clonotypes shared across a handful of donors. Only blood underwent sampling, and tissue repertoires likely differ. Only a few donors were included, so the genetic and exposure-history diversity represented was limited.

The chain employs TRBV6-4 and TRBJ2-7, with unresolved D. Sequences were obtained from naive CD4+ T cells sorted from blood. Specified subset: CD45RA+ positively selected. This receptor was taken from a man under 40 in good health. Here the CDR3 reads CASSDSPLTEQYF. CDR3 nucleotide sequence: TGTGCCAGCAGTGACTCCCCCCTTACGGAGCAGTACTTC.